Shown below are 20 T cell receptor beta chains from a single sample sequenced in a study of T cell clonality in common variable immunodeficiency. The assay was immunoSEQ multiplex PCR, and TCRdb's table has in-frame clones only and misses some. The repertoire consists of over 35,000 clones, none detected only once. Material for sequencing was peripheral blood mononuclear cells. These TCRs come from a person aged 18-70 years in good health.

Regarding this clone: The CDR3 end is not reached by the read, which stops 3 residues before it; the germline J gene fills it in. V gene TRBV7-9 combines with J gene TRBJ1-2, with a tentative D call TRBD1 (5 bases). V gave up 8 bases and J gave up 5 bases, with 18 bases separating them. The germline V gene has CDR1 SEHNR and CDR2 FQNEAQ (reference sequence). The CDR3 extends over 14 amino acids. CDR3 DNA, as far as it was read: TGTGCCAGCGCCTCGGGAGGGGTTCAGTATGGC. Amino acids: CASASGGVQYG. In full, the CDR3 reads CASASGGVQYGYTF.

This clone was seen at least ten times. The missing CDR3 end, 3 residues past where the read stops, is filled in from the germline J gene. The chain is built from TRBV20-1 and TRBJ2-7, with 10 nucleotides matching TRBD1. This CDR3 has 17 amino acids. CDR1 is DFQATT, CDR2 SNEGSKA, per germline (reference sequence). V lost 5 bases to trimming and J lost 2 bases; unmatched junction nucleotides: 15. CDR3 bases read: TGCAGTGCTGGTCGGACAGGGGGGACGGGAGCTCCCTACGAG. Residues: CSAGRTGGTGAPYE. The full CDR3 sequence reads CSAGRTGGTGAPYEQYF.

Ten or more counts support this clone. The CDR3 protein is CASSPFLTDTQYF. The CDR3 bases that were read are TGCGCCAGCAGCCCGTTCCTCACAGATACG. The chain has TRBV5-1 and TRBJ2-3; D remains ambiguous. Read data end 3 residues before the CDR3 end; the end is taken from the germline J gene. The CDR3 loop spans 13 amino acids. With 4 bases removed from V and 2 bases from J, the gap between germline ends came to 8 bases. Germline V gene lookup returns CDR1 SGHRS and CDR2 YFSETQ.

This clone came up a few times. The CDR3 goes on 3 residues after the read ends, and that part is filled in from the germline J gene. The chain recombines TRBV25-1 with TRBJ2-3; tentative D call: TRBD2 (6 bases). The V end was cut by 7 bases, the J end by 0 bases, with 14 bases between. The CDR3 extends over 15 amino acids. Germline CDR1 MGHDK, CDR2 SYGVNS. CDR3 bases read: TGTGCCAGCAACCCCTCTCGGGGGAGCACAGATACG. Translation gives CASNPSRGSTDT. The full CDR3 reads CASNPSRGSTDTQYF.

Many counts were recorded for this clone. Coverage ceases 3 residues before the CDR3 finishes, and the germline J gene fills in the end. This sequence joins TRBV2 and TRBJ1-2; D might be TRBD1 (6 bases). The V end was cut by 2 bases, the J end by 3 bases, with 10 bases between. In germline, CDR1 is SNHLY, CDR2 FYNNEI. This CDR3 comprises 14 residues. The sequenced CDR3 bases are TGTGCCAGCAGTGAAAAAGCAGGGGACTATGGC. The encoded protein is CASSEKAGDYG. The whole CDR3 protein is CASSEKAGDYGYTF.

There are many counts of this clone. The read finishes 3 residues shy of the CDR3 end, and the germline J gene is used to complete it. The chain uses TRBV14 and TRBJ1-1; D is unresolved. Germline V CDR1 and CDR2: SGHDN, FVKESK. This CDR3 contains 13 residues. The V and J ends lost 4 bases and 1 base respectively, with 7 bases between them. CDR3 in amino acids: CASSRLWNTEAFF. The sequenced part of the CDR3 DNA is TGTGCCAGCAGCCGACTCTGGAACACTGAA.

On this clone itself: The read terminates 3 residues ahead of where the CDR3 ends, so the germline J gene completes it. The J gene is TRBJ1-6, the V gene TRBV30; D remains ambiguous. Germline values: CDR1 GTSNPN, CDR2 SVGIG (reference sequence). Trimming left V 2 bases short and J 8 bases short, with 10 bases between. CDR3 length: 13 amino acids. Partial CDR3 DNA: TGTGCCTGGAGTTTCGCTAGAGATTCACCC. This translates into CAWSFARDSP. The whole CDR3 reads CAWSFARDSPLHF.

This clone was seen ten or more times. The DNA ends 3 residues before the CDR3 does, and the rest of the CDR3 is filled in from the germline J gene. The chain uses TRBV29-1 and TRBJ1-1; 9 bases map to TRBD1. The CDR3 consists of 14 residues. V lost 7 bases to trimming and J lost 6 bases; unmatched junction nucleotides: 12. CDR1 is SQVTM, CDR2 ANQGSEA, per germline. The CDR3 bases that were read are TGCAGCGGACCAGGGGACAGGGACCTTCCTGAA. Translating gives CSGPGDRDLPE. The entire CDR3 reads CSGPGDRDLPEAFF.

This clone was observed a handful of times. Read coverage stops 3 residues before the CDR3 terminus; the germline J gene supplies the remainder. This chain connects TRBV29-1 to TRBJ2-3; a weak D match, TRBD2 (6 bases). Germline CDR1 and CDR2: SQVTM and ANQGSEA. The CDR3 sequence is 12 residues long. Trimming stripped 3 bases from V and 6 bases from J, with 10 bases between. The part of the CDR3 DNA that was read is TGCAGCGTTGAGGTAGCGGAGGATACG. This codes for CSVEVAEDT. From start to end, the CDR3 is CSVEVAEDTQYF.

This clone came up many times. Read sequence stops 3 residues before the CDR3 end, and the germline J gene provides the missing end. The chain carries TRBV6-1 and TRBJ1-1, with D maybe TRBD1 (6 bases). Germline CDR1 and CDR2: MNHNS and SASEGT. The germline V and J ends were trimmed by 1 base and 3 bases, with 6 bases remaining between them. CDR3 length: 13 residues. CDR3 sequence: CASSEGGHTEAFF. Partial CDR3 DNA: TGTGCCAGCAGTGAAGGGGGGCACACTGAA.

This clone showed up many times. The CDR3 goes on 3 residues after the read ends, and that part is filled in from the germline J gene. This same CDR3 is encoded by further DNA sequences in the sample. The chain recombines TRBV7-2 with TRBJ1-3, with D possibly matching TRBD1 (6 bases). V was shortened by 5 bases and J by 7 bases, with 18 bases between the two germline ends. CDR3 length: 15 amino acids. Germline CDR1 SGHTA, CDR2 FQGNSA. This CDR3 reads CASSKRAGRGNTIYF. The CDR3 DNA, read in part, is TGTGCCAGCAGCAAGAGGGCTGGGAGGGGGAACACC.

This clone appeared many times. The sequence runs out 3 residues before the end of the CDR3; the remainder is reconstructed from the germline J gene. This chain joins TRBV7-3 and TRBJ2-2; 10 nucleotides agree with TRBD2. Trimming removed 4 bases from V and 7 bases from J; junction bases left unmatched: 6. This CDR3 spans 15 amino acids. Looked up from germline, CDR1 is SGHTA and CDR2 is FQGTGA. CDR3 amino acids: CASSSLAGAGGELFF. The CDR3 DNA, read in part, is TGTGCCAGCAGCTCCCTAGCGGGAGCTGGCGGGGAG.

In this sample, this clone turned up many times. The CDR3 end is not reached by the read, which stops 3 residues before it; the germline J gene fills it in. The chain joins TRBV28 to TRBJ2-7; D is perhaps TRBD1 (5 bases). The CDR3 covers 14 residues. Germline loops: CDR1 MDHEN, CDR2 SYDVKM. Trimming took 8 bases from V and 4 from J, leaving 18 bases between them. The sequenced part of the CDR3 DNA is TGTGCCAGCCCCTCCCTGGGGCCGTTATACGAG. The encoded protein is CASPSLGPLYE. The whole CDR3 protein is CASPSLGPLYEQYF. Drawing the rest from reference TRBV28 and TRBJ2-7, the complete variable domain is DVKVTQSSRYLVKRTGEKVFLECVQDMDHENMFWYRQDPGLGLRLIYFSYDVKMKEKGDIPEGYSVSREKKERFSLILESASTNQTSMYLCASPSLGPLYEQYFGPGTRLTVT.

In its sample, this clone was seen many times. Read coverage stops 3 residues before the CDR3 terminus; the germline J gene supplies the remainder. V is TRBV3-1 (or the pseudogene TRBV3-2) and J is TRBJ1-1; D ambiguous. In germline, CDR1 is LGHDT, CDR2 YNNKEL (reference sequence). Deletions cut 2 bases from V and 3 bases from J, with 4 bases between. CDR3 size: 12 residues. Here the CDR3 reads CASSQTDTEAFF. CDR3 bases read: TGTGCCAGCAGCCAAACGGACACTGAA.

This clone was recorded at least ten times. The read ends 3 residues before the CDR3 terminus; that terminus is restored from the germline J gene. The chain recombines TRBV19 with TRBJ1-4; D is unclear. Per the germline V gene, CDR1 is LNHDA and CDR2 is SQIVND (reference sequence). V was shortened by 1 base and J by 7 bases, with 13 bases between the two germline ends. The CDR3 runs to 15 residues. The CDR3 here is CASSIGVGSGEKLFF. The part of the CDR3 DNA that was read is TGTGCCAGTAGTATAGGAGTCGGGTCGGGTGAAAAA. Based on the CDR3 plus reference TRBV19 and TRBJ1-4, the full variable domain is DGGITQSPKYLFRKEGQNVTLSCEQNLNHDAMYWYRQDPGQGLRLIYYSQIVNDFQKGDIAEGYSVSREKKESFPLTVTSAQKNPTAFYLCASSIGVGSGEKLFFGSGTQLSVL.

This clone came up many times. The CDR3 end is not reached by the read, which stops 3 residues before it; the germline J gene fills it in. The chain recombines TRBV7-8 with TRBJ2-2; D remains unclear. This CDR3 has 15 amino acids. V lost 1 base and J 6 bases, leaving 12 bases between the germline ends. Germline loops: CDR1 SGHVS, CDR2 FQNEAQ. This CDR3 is CASSLDQRVPGELFF. The sequenced part of the CDR3 DNA is TGTGCCAGCAGCTTAGATCAAAGGGTTCCCGGGGAG.

Note on this clone: The CDR3 extends 3 residues past the end of the read, so its final part is completed from the germline J gene. The sample holds other DNA sequences that translate to the same CDR3. The V gene is TRBV7-9, the J gene TRBJ2-1; TRBD2 is a possible D gene (5 bases). The length of the CDR3 is 13 residues. Germline CDR1 is SEHNR and CDR2 is FQNEAQ (reference sequence). Trimming cost V 6 bases and J 7 bases, with 13 bases left between them. CDR3: CASRLGDGNEQFF. The part of the CDR3 DNA that was read is TGTGCCAGCAGACTAGGAGACGGTAATGAG.

This clone was detected ten times or more. With the read ending 3 residues before the CDR3 end, the germline J gene is used to fill in that end. The chain is built from TRBV7-9 and TRBJ2-1; 8 bases are a match to TRBD1. V shed 5 bases and J 8 bases; nucleotides not matched to a gene: 5. Germline V gene data show CDR1 as SEHNR and CDR2 as FQNEAQ (reference sequence). There are 13 residues in the CDR3. CDR3 in amino acids: CASSLTGDDEQFF. Partial CDR3 DNA: TGTGCCAGCAGCCTGACAGGGGACGATGAG.

This clone was detected many times. The read stops 3 residues short of the end of the CDR3; the missing end is completed from the germline J gene. The rearrangement joins TRBV28 to TRBJ2-3; D might be TRBD2 (5 bases). Germline V CDR1 and CDR2: MDHEN, SYDVKM. The CDR3 is 17 residues long. The CDR3 sequence is CASNPLGEGGSQETQYF. The covered CDR3 bases are TGTGCCAGCAACCCTTTAGGCGAGGGCGGGTCACAAGAGACG. Complete variable domain (other parts from reference TRBV28 and TRBJ2-3): DVKVTQSSRYLVKRTGEKVFLECVQDMDHENMFWYRQDPGLGLRLIYFSYDVKMKEKGDIPEGYSVSREKKERFSLILESASTNQTSMYLCASNPLGEGGSQETQYFGPGTRLTVL.

Worth noting for this clone: Read sequence stops 3 residues before the CDR3 end, and the germline J gene provides the missing end. This chain connects TRBV5-4 to TRBJ1-6; 8 bases map to TRBD1. V was pared by 4 bases and J by 9 bases, with 6 bases of the junction left unmatched. This CDR3 spans 14 amino acids. Germline values: CDR1 SGHNT, CDR2 YYREEE (reference sequence). The CDR3 sequence is CASSIQGGGSPLHF. The sequenced part of the CDR3 DNA is TGTGCCAGCAGCATACAGGGGGGCGGTTCACCC.